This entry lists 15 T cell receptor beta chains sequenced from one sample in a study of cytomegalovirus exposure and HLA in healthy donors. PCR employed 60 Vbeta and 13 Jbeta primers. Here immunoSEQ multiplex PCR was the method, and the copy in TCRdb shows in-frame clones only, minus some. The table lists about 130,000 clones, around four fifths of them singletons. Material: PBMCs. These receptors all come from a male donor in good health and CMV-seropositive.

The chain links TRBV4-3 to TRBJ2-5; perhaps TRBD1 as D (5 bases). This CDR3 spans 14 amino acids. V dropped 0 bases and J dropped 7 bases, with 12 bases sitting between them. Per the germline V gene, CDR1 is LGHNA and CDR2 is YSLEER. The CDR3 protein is CASSQETGAATQYF. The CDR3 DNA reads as TGCGCCAGCAGCCAAGAAACAGGTGCTGCGACCCAGTACTTC.

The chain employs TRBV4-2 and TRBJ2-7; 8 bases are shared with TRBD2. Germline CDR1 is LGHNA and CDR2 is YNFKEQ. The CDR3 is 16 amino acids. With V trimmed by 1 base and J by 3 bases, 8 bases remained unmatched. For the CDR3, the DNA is TGTGCCAGCAGCCAAGGTCACGGGAGGGAACTCTACGAGCAGTACTTC. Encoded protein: CASSQGHGRELYEQYF.

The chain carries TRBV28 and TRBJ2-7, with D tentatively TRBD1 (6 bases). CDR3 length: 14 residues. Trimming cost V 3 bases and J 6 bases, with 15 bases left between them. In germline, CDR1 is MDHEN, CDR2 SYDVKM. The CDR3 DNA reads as TGTGCCAGCAGTTTCCTTCACAGGGTGTTCGAGCAGTACTTC. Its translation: CASSFLHRVFEQYF.

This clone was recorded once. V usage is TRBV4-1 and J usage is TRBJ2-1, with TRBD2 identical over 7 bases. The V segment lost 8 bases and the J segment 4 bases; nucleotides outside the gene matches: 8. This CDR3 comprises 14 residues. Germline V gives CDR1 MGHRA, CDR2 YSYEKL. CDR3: CASGSGNDYNEQFF. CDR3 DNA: TGCGCCAGCGGGAGCGGGAACGATTACAATGAGCAGTTCTTC.

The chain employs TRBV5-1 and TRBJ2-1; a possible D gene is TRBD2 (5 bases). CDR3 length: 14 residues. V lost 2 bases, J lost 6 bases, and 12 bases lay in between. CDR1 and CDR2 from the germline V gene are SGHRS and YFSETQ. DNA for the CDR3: TGCGCCAGCAGCTTTGACGGGAATTCCAATGAGCAGTTCTTC. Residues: CASSFDGNSNEQFF.

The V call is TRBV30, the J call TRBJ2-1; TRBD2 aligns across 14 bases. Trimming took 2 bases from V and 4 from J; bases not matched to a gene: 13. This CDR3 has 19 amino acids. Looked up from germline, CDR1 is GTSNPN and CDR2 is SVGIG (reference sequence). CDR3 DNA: TGTGCCTGGAGTTCGACCGGGACTAGCGGGAGAGGGGGTTACAATGAGCAGTTCTTC. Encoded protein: CAWSSTGTSGRGGYNEQFF.

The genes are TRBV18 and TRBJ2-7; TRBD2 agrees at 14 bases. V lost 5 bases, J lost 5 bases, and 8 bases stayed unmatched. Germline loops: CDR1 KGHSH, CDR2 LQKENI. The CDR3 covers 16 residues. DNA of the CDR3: TGTGCCAGCTCAGACACGGGACTAGCGGGAGTGAACGAGCAGTACTTC. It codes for CASSDTGLAGVNEQYF.

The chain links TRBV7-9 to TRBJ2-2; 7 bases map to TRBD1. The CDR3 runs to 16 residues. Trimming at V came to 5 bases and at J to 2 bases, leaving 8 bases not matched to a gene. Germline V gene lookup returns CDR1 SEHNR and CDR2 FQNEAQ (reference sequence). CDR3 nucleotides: TGTGCCAGCAGCCCATCCGGGACAGCCAACACCGGGGAGCTGTTTTTT. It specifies CASSPSGTANTGELFF.

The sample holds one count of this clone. The CDR3 DNA reads as TGTGCCAGCAGACCCGACAGAGAGGAGTCCTACAATGAGCAGTTCTTC. Translated: CASRPDREESYNEQFF. This chain links TRBV28 with TRBJ2-1; weak D call: TRBD1 (5 bases). V dropped 6 bases and J dropped 1 base, with 16 bases sitting between them. Germline V gives CDR1 MDHEN, CDR2 SYDVKM. The length of the CDR3 is 16 residues.

As DNA, the CDR3 is TGTGCCAGCAGCTCAACGGGGGGTGGGACTGAAGCTTTCTTT. Residues: CASSSTGGGTEAFF. V usage is TRBV5-4 and J usage is TRBJ1-1; a weak D match, TRBD1 (5 bases). The CDR3 extends over 14 amino acids. V was pared by 3 bases and J by 5 bases, with 14 bases between. Germline values: CDR1 SGHNT, CDR2 YYREEE (reference sequence).

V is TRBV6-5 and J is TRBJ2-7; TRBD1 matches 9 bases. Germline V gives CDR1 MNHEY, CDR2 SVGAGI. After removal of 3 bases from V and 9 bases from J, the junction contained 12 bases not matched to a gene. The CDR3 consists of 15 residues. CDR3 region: CASSYYRDRVGWQYF. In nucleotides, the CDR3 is TGTGCCAGCAGTTATTACCGGGACAGGGTGGGTTGGCAGTACTTC.

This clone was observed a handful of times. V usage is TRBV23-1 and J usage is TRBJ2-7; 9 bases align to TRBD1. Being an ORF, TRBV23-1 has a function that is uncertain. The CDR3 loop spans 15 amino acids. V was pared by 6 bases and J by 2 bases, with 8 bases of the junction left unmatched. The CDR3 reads CASSRDRDGAYEQYF. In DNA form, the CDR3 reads TGCGCCAGCAGCAGGGACAGGGACGGCGCCTACGAGCAGTACTTC.

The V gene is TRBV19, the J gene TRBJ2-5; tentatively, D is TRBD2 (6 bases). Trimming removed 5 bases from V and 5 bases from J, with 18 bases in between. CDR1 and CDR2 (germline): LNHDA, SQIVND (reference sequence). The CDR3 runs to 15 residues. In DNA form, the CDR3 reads TGTGCCAGTAGTGTCCCAGTCGGGAGTGGGGAGACCCAGTACTTC. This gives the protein CASSVPVGSGETQYF.

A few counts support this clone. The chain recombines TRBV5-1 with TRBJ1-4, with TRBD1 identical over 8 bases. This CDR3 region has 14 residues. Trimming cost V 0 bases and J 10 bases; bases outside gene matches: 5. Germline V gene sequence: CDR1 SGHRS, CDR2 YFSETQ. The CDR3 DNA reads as TGCGCCAGCAGCTTGGAGACAGGGGTTTCAAAACTGTTTTTT. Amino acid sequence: CASSLETGVSKLFF.

The CDR3 nucleotides read TGCGCCAGCAGCTTGTACCAGGGCTCTGGGGCCAACGTCCTGACTTTC. Amino acid sequence: CASSLYQGSGANVLTF. The V call is TRBV5-1, the J call TRBJ2-6, with a possible D match to TRBD1 (5 bases). Trimming pared 1 base from V and 0 bases from J, leaving 8 bases between. This CDR3 is built from 16 residues. The germline gives CDR1 SGHRS, CDR2 YFSETQ.